This T cell receptor (beta chain) came from a study of blood T cell repertoires in COVID-19. As for the study in general: For recovered donors of Cohort 3, there were two negative PCRs, clearance, or symptom resolution.

Germline values: CDR1 LGHDT, CDR2 YNNKEL (reference sequence). CDR3 length equals 16 residues. The V gene end was trimmed by 0 bases and the J gene end by 7 bases; junction bases not matched to a gene: 9. Sequencing was performed with immunoSEQ multiplex PCR; in TCRdb, only in-frame clones are kept and a portion is missing. Among 150,000 to 200,000 clones listed, more than 85% were seen once. The chain combines TRBV3-1 (or the pseudogene TRBV3-2) with TRBJ2-7, with 10 bases lining up with TRBD1. This TCR was recovered from a woman in her thirties or forties in a cohort exposed to, infected with or recovered from COVID-19 (not recorded which). The sequenced sample consisted of PBMCs or T cells enriched from blood (not recorded which). In DNA, the CDR3 is TGTGCCAGCAGCCAAGATTCCCCGACAGGGGGCACAGAGCAGTACTTC. This gives the protein CASSQDSPTGGTEQYF.